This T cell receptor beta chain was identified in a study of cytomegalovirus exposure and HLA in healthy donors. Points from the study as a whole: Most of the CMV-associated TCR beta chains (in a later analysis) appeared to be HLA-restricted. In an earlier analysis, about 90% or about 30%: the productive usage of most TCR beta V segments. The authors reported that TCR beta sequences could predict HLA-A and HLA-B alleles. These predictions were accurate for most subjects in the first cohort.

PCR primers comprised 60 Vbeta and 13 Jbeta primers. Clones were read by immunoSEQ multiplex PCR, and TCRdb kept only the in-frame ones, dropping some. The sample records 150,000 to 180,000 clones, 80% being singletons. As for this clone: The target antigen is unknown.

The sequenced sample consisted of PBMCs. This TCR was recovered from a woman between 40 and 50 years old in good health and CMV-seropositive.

The CDR3 reads CASSSESLRFGELFF. CDR3 nucleotides: TGTGCCAGCAGCAGTGAATCCCTCAGATTCGGGGAGCTGTTTTTT. V is TRBV2 and J is TRBJ2-2; D not resolved. CDR3 length equals 15 residues. The germline V gene encodes CDR1 SNHLY and CDR2 FYNNEI. V was pared by 6 bases and J by 7 bases, with 18 bases between.